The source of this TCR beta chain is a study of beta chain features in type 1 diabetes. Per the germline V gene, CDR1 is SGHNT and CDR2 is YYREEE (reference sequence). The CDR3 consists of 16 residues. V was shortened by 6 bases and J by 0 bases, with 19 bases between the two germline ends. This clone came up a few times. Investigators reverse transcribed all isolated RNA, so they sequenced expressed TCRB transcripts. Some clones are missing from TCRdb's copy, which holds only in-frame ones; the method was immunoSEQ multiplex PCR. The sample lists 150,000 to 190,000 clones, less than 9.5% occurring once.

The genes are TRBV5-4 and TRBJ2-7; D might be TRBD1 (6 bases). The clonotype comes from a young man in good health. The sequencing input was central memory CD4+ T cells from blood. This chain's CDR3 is CASTHDPGQPSYEQYF. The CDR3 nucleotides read TGTGCCAGCACCCATGACCCCGGACAGCCCTCCTACGAGCAGTACTTC.